The rows below give T cell receptor beta chains drawn from one sample of a study of T cell responses to AZD1222 COVID-19 vaccine. Data came from immunoSEQ multiplex PCR; TCRdb stores just in-frame clones and leaves some out. Counted here are about 150,000 clones, around 93% occurring once; the ten biggest clones make up approximately 4.7%. The sample in question was peripheral blood, obtained on day 0 of AZD1222 vaccination. These receptors originate from an adult in good health. The CDR3 runs from the conserved cysteine through the conserved F or W. A D gene is named only where the DNA matches it firmly. Size tells how often a clone was seen (once, few, many) or the class of an expanded clone, and some rows leave it out.

j_gene,abundance,v_gene,d_gene,CDR3nt,CDR3aa
TRBJ2-4,NA,TRBV7-9,NA,TGTGCCAGCAGCCCGGGGTGGGGCAGCAAAAACATTCAGTACTTC,CASSPGWGSKNIQYF
TRBJ1-4,NA,TRBV28,TRBD1,TGTGCCAGCAGTTCTCCGGGACAGGGGGCAACTAATGAAAAACTGTTTTTT,CASSSPGQGATNEKLFF
TRBJ1-2,NA,TRBV7-8,TRBD1,TGTGCCAGCAGCTCCGGGACAGGGGGGAGCTATGGCTACACCTTC,CASSSGTGGSYGYTF
TRBJ2-1,NA,TRBV10-1,TRBD2,TGCGCCAGCAGTGAGGAGAGCGGGAGTTCGATTGAGCAGTTCTTC,CASSEESGSSIEQFF
TRBJ2-5,NA,TRBV5-1,NA,TGCGCCAGCAGCTTTCAGGGACGGGAGACCCAGTACTTC,CASSFQGRETQYF
TRBJ2-2,NA,TRBV4-3,NA,TGCGCCAGCAGCCAAGAGCCAGGAGGAAACACCGGGGAGCTGTTTTTT,CASSQEPGGNTGELFF
TRBJ2-7,NA,TRBV6-5,NA,TGTGCCAGCAGACCACCTCCCTCCCGTGACGAGCAGTACTTC,CASRPPPSRDEQYF
TRBJ2-4,NA,TRBV4-2,TRBD2,TGTGCCAGCAGCCAAGATGCGGGAGGCTACGGAGCCAAAAACATTCAGTACTTC,CASSQDAGGYGAKNIQYF
TRBJ2-5,few,TRBV28,TRBD2,TGTGCCAGCAGTTTACCCCCTAGCGGACCCTGGGAGACCCAGTACTTC,CASSLPPSGPWETQYF
TRBJ1-1,NA,TRBV4-1,NA,TGCGCCAGCAGCCAAGATGGATCTATGAACACTGAAGCTTTCTTT,CASSQDGSMNTEAFF
TRBJ1-6,few,TRBV6-1,NA,TGTGCCAGCAGTGAAGGTATTTCACCCCTCCACTTT,CASSEGISPLHF
TRBJ1-3,NA,TRBV6-5,NA,TGTGCCAGCTCGGGCGACAGCTCTGGAAACACCATATATTTT,CASSGDSSGNTIYF